A selection of T cell receptor beta chains follows, all from one sample in a study of CD8+ T cells in alopecia areata. Clones were read by immunoSEQ multiplex PCR, and TCRdb kept only the in-frame ones, dropping some. The sample includes 200,000 or so clones, roughly 64% seen only once; the top ten take 4.5% to 6%. This sample comprised CD4+ T cells sorted from blood, obtained at week 24, from a patient treated with tofacitinib. These receptors were collected from a human donor with alopecia areata. CDR3s include the opening cysteine and the closing phenylalanine or tryptophan. The order of the fields is J gene, clone size, V gene, D gene, CDR3 DNA, CDR3 protein. A D gene is named only where the DNA matches it firmly. Some rows mark clone size as missing; the rest say once, few, many or name a class of expanded clone.

J gene: TRBJ2-7
clone size: -
V gene: TRBV19
D gene: -
CDR3 DNA: TGTGCCAGTAGTACGACAGGTACGAACGAGCAGTACTTC
CDR3 protein: CASSTTGTNEQYF

J gene: TRBJ2-5
clone size: few
V gene: TRBV10-3
D gene: TRBD1
CDR3 DNA: TGTGCCATCAGTGCACAGACAGGGGCTATCCAAGAGACCCAGTACTTC
CDR3 protein: CAISAQTGAIQETQYF

J gene: TRBJ1-5
clone size: -
V gene: TRBV19
D gene: -
CDR3 DNA: TGTGCCAGTAGTATGGCGGACTCCCCGCCCCAGCATTTT
CDR3 protein: CASSMADSPPQHF

J gene: TRBJ2-1
clone size: -
V gene: TRBV28
D gene: TRBD1
CDR3 DNA: TGTGCCAGCAGTTTACCGGGACAGGGGGTCAATGAGCAGTTCTTC
CDR3 protein: CASSLPGQGVNEQFF

J gene: TRBJ1-1
clone size: -
V gene: TRBV29-1
D gene: -
CDR3 DNA: TGCAGCGTGGAAGCCCTTCAGGGGCTTGAAGCTTTCTTT
CDR3 protein: CSVEALQGLEAFF

J gene: TRBJ2-5
clone size: -
V gene: TRBV5-1
D gene: -
CDR3 DNA: TGCGCCAGCAGCACAGCGGGCGCCCTCGAGACCCAGTACTTC
CDR3 protein: CASSTAGALETQYF

J gene: TRBJ2-7
clone size: -
V gene: TRBV7-6
D gene: -
CDR3 DNA: TGTGCCAGCAGCGCCGGGATCTCCTACGAGCAGTACTTC
CDR3 protein: CASSAGISYEQYF

J gene: TRBJ1-2
clone size: -
V gene: TRBV29-1
D gene: TRBD1
CDR3 DNA: TGCAGCGTTGGCGGACAGGAGGTCTATGGCTACACCTTC
CDR3 protein: CSVGGQEVYGYTF

J gene: TRBJ2-5
clone size: -
V gene: TRBV6-5
D gene: TRBD1
CDR3 DNA: TGTGCCAGCACCGACAGGGATGAGACCCAGTACTTC
CDR3 protein: CASTDRDETQYF

J gene: TRBJ1-1
clone size: -
V gene: TRBV29-1
D gene: -
CDR3 DNA: TGCAGCGGGGGCACTGAAGCTTTCTTT
CDR3 protein: CSGGTEAFF

J gene: TRBJ2-4
clone size: -
V gene: TRBV30
D gene: TRBD2
CDR3 DNA: TGTGCCTGGACTAGCGGGACGGAGAACATTCAGTACTTC
CDR3 protein: CAWTSGTENIQYF

J gene: TRBJ1-2
clone size: -
V gene: TRBV25-1
D gene: -
CDR3 DNA: TGTGCCAGCAGTGCAAAGGTTTCCTATGGCTACACCTTC
CDR3 protein: CASSAKVSYGYTF

J gene: TRBJ1-2
clone size: -
V gene: TRBV2
D gene: -
CDR3 DNA: TGTGCCAGCAGTCCCGATGGGTATGGCTACACCTTC
CDR3 protein: CASSPDGYGYTF

J gene: TRBJ1-6
clone size: -
V gene: TRBV6-5
D gene: -
CDR3 DNA: TGTGCCAGCAGCACGACCTCGGTGAATTCACCCCTCCACTTT
CDR3 protein: CASSTTSVNSPLHF

J gene: TRBJ1-2
clone size: -
V gene: TRBV6-1
D gene: TRBD1
CDR3 DNA: TGTGCCAGCAGTGAAACAGGGGGCGCATGGAAGGGCTACACCTTC
CDR3 protein: CASSETGGAWKGYTF

J gene: TRBJ1-5
clone size: -
V gene: TRBV2
D gene: -
CDR3 DNA: TGTGCCAGCAGTAGTTCCGAGGGCGGCAATCAGCCCCAGCATTTT
CDR3 protein: CASSSSEGGNQPQHF

J gene: TRBJ1-2
clone size: -
V gene: TRBV6-1
D gene: -
CDR3 DNA: TGTGCCAGCAGTCGCGAGGGGACGGGTTATGGCTACACCTTC
CDR3 protein: CASSREGTGYGYTF

J gene: TRBJ1-5
clone size: -
V gene: TRBV4-3
D gene: -
CDR3 DNA: TGCGCCAGCAGCCAAGATCTCGCAGTTAGCAATCAGCCCCAGCATTTT
CDR3 protein: CASSQDLAVSNQPQHF

J gene: TRBJ1-1
clone size: -
V gene: TRBV7-3
D gene: -
CDR3 DNA: TGTGCCAGCAGCTTAACGGGGGGAAGCCGGAACACTGAAGCTTTCTTT
CDR3 protein: CASSLTGGSRNTEAFF

J gene: TRBJ1-2
clone size: -
V gene: TRBV11-2
D gene: TRBD1
CDR3 DNA: TGTGCCAGCAGCCCCCGGGACAGAGTTGGTGGCTACACCTTC
CDR3 protein: CASSPRDRVGGYTF

J gene: TRBJ2-1
clone size: -
V gene: TRBV30
D gene: TRBD2
CDR3 DNA: TGTGCCTGGAGACTACCGGGACTAGCAAATGAGCAGTTCTTC
CDR3 protein: CAWRLPGLANEQFF

J gene: TRBJ1-1
clone size: -
V gene: TRBV27
D gene: -
CDR3 DNA: TGTGCCAGCAGTTTAAATGGCAGAAACACTGAAGCTTTCTTT
CDR3 protein: CASSLNGRNTEAFF

J gene: TRBJ1-2
clone size: -
V gene: TRBV29-1
D gene: -
CDR3 DNA: TGCAGCGCACAGGTGCACTATGGCTACACCTTC
CDR3 protein: CSAQVHYGYTF

J gene: TRBJ1-2
clone size: -
V gene: TRBV9
D gene: -
CDR3 DNA: TGTGCCAGTACTAGGAGAGATCGGGGGTATGGCTACACCTTC
CDR3 protein: CASTRRDRGYGYTF

J gene: TRBJ2-2
clone size: -
V gene: TRBV10-3
D gene: TRBD2
CDR3 DNA: TGTGCCATCAGCGGCCTAGCGGGACCCTTGGCAGGGGAGCTGTTTTTT
CDR3 protein: CAISGLAGPLAGELFF

J gene: TRBJ2-2
clone size: -
V gene: TRBV19
D gene: -
CDR3 DNA: TGTGCCAGTAGTAAGTCTGCCGGAGAGCTGTTTTTT
CDR3 protein: CASSKSAGELFF

J gene: TRBJ2-5
clone size: -
V gene: TRBV29-1
D gene: TRBD2
CDR3 DNA: TGCAGCGTTGAAGGGCGGGAGCTAGAGACCCAGTACTTC
CDR3 protein: CSVEGRELETQYF

J gene: TRBJ1-1
clone size: -
V gene: TRBV13
D gene: -
CDR3 DNA: TGTGCCAGCAGTCACACGGAGTGGGGGCGCATGAACGGGGTAGCTTTCTTT
CDR3 protein: CASSHTEWGRMNGVAFF

J gene: TRBJ2-7
clone size: -
V gene: TRBV27
D gene: TRBD1
CDR3 DNA: TGTGCCAGCAGCCTCCTCCAGGGACAGACCTACGAGCAGTACTTC
CDR3 protein: CASSLLQGQTYEQYF

J gene: TRBJ2-1
clone size: -
V gene: TRBV6-6
D gene: -
CDR3 DNA: TGTGCCAGCGGCTCCTACAATGAGCAGTTCTTC
CDR3 protein: CASGSYNEQFF

J gene: TRBJ2-5
clone size: -
V gene: TRBV5-1
D gene: TRBD2
CDR3 DNA: TGCGCCAGCAGCTTGGAACTAGCGGGAGGGGAGACCCAGTACTTC
CDR3 protein: CASSLELAGGETQYF

J gene: TRBJ2-7
clone size: few
V gene: TRBV28
D gene: -
CDR3 DNA: TGTGCCAGCAGAACTACTGATTACGAGCAGTACTTC
CDR3 protein: CASRTTDYEQYF

J gene: TRBJ2-3
clone size: -
V gene: TRBV2
D gene: TRBD2
CDR3 DNA: TGTGCCAGCAGTGTTATAGCGGGAGGGACAGATACGCAGTATTTT
CDR3 protein: CASSVIAGGTDTQYF

J gene: TRBJ2-7
clone size: -
V gene: TRBV14
D gene: -
CDR3 DNA: TGTGCCAGCAGCCAAAAGACAGGTTACGAGCAGTACTTC
CDR3 protein: CASSQKTGYEQYF

J gene: TRBJ2-7
clone size: -
V gene: TRBV5-1
D gene: -
CDR3 DNA: TGCGCCAGCAGCTTGGAAACAGGGAGCTCCTACGAGCAGTACTTC
CDR3 protein: CASSLETGSSYEQYF

J gene: TRBJ2-5
clone size: -
V gene: TRBV6-6
D gene: -
CDR3 DNA: TGTGCCAGCAAGCTACAAGAGACCCAGTACTTC
CDR3 protein: CASKLQETQYF

J gene: TRBJ2-1
clone size: -
V gene: TRBV7-8
D gene: -
CDR3 DNA: TGTGCCAGCAGCTCGACCCTACGTGAGCAGTTCTTC
CDR3 protein: CASSSTLREQFF

J gene: TRBJ2-7
clone size: few
V gene: TRBV27
D gene: -
CDR3 DNA: TGTGCCAGCAGTTTATCGAACAGGGTTGGGGAGCAGTACTTC
CDR3 protein: CASSLSNRVGEQYF

J gene: TRBJ2-7
clone size: -
V gene: TRBV7-6
D gene: -
CDR3 DNA: TGTGCCAGCAGCTTAGGGCGGGCCTCCTACGAGCAGTACTTC
CDR3 protein: CASSLGRASYEQYF

J gene: TRBJ1-2
clone size: -
V gene: TRBV6-5
D gene: TRBD1
CDR3 DNA: TGTGCCAGCATTGGGACAGGCTATGGCTACACCTTC
CDR3 protein: CASIGTGYGYTF

J gene: TRBJ2-5
clone size: -
V gene: TRBV2
D gene: -
CDR3 DNA: TGTGCCAGCAGTGAAACGTCCTCGGACACGGACCAGTACTTC
CDR3 protein: CASSETSSDTDQYF